Following are 17 T cell receptor beta chains from one sample sequenced in a study of blood T cells in healthy people across ages. Primed by a sample-barcoded 5' primer and a J-beta primer mix, a second PCR proceeded for roughly 7 to 11 cycles. TCRdb analysed the 5' RACE reads with MiXCR anew, one entry per CDR3 protein. The sample records over 550,000 distinct CDR3 sequences, about 30% being singletons. The sample was blood. The source is a woman older than 75 in good health.

This clonotype has just a few counts. The V call is TRBV7-2, the J call TRBJ2-3, with 9 bases lining up with TRBD1. There are 17 residues in the CDR3. Looked up from germline, CDR1 is SGHTA and CDR2 is FQGNSA. The trim removed 4 bases at V and 2 bases at J, leaving 10 bases unmatched. The CDR3 DNA reads TGTGCCAGCAGCTCCTACGGACAGGGGATTTCCACAGATACGCAGTATTTT. As protein: CASSSYGQGISTDTQYF.

The V and J genes are TRBV13 and TRBJ2-1; D is unresolved. Germline V CDR1 and CDR2: PRHDT, FYEKMQ (reference sequence). The CDR3 totals 14 residues. Trimming cost V 6 bases and J 13 bases, with 22 bases left between them. The DNA for the CDR3 is TGTGCCAGCAGGACGGCCGGGTTTAGCATGGAACAGTTCTTC. It yields the protein CASRTAGFSMEQFF.

The rearrangement links TRBV7-9 to TRBJ1-1; maybe TRBD1 (6 bases). The CDR3 is 15 residues long. Between the trimmed V and J ends, which lost 1 base and 0 bases, there was a span of 9 bases. Per the germline V gene, CDR1 is SEHNR and CDR2 is FQNEAQ (reference sequence). CDR3 protein: CASSLVSGVNTEAFF. The CDR3 nucleotides read TGTGCCAGCAGCTTAGTTTCAGGGGTGAACACTGAAGCTTTCTTT.

A few counts support this clonotype. The CDR3 DNA reads TGTGCCTACACTAAGAATGGCTACACCTTC. It translates to CAYTKNGYTF. The chain has TRBV30 and TRBJ1-2; D is ambiguous. Trimming removed 7 bases from V and 6 bases from J, with 9 bases in between. Germline V gene sequence: CDR1 GTSNPN, CDR2 SVGIG (reference sequence). CDR3 length: 10 residues.

This clonotype was seen a few times. The chain combines TRBV7-9 with TRBJ1-1; no clear D. CDR3 length equals 13 residues. Trimming stripped 6 bases from V and 6 bases from J, with 14 bases between. The germline CDR1 and CDR2 sequences are SEHNR and FQNEAQ (reference sequence). In DNA, the CDR3 is TGTGCCAGCAGTTCCCGAGTTTTTGCTGAAGCTTTCTTT. As protein: CASSSRVFAEAFF.

The V gene is TRBV5-8, the J gene TRBJ1-2; no clear D. V was cut by 1 base and J by 4 bases, with 17 bases left in between. The CDR3 has 16 amino acids. Germline V gene data show CDR1 as SGHTS and CDR2 as YDEGEE. CDR3 protein: CASSLSKSGPRYGYTF. The CDR3 region has the DNA TGTGCCAGCAGCTTGTCCAAATCCGGGCCCCGCTATGGCTACACCTTC.

The chain is built from TRBV7-2 and TRBJ1-1; 7 nucleotides align to TRBD1. This CDR3 is built from 14 residues. Germline CDR1 is SGHTA and CDR2 is FQGNSA. J lost 6 bases, V lost 5 bases, and 9 bases had no gene match. The CDR3 loop reads CASSHDRVVAEAFF. The CDR3 DNA sequence: TGTGCCAGCAGCCACGACAGGGTGGTTGCTGAAGCTTTCTTT.

As to this clonotype: The junction departs from the called germline gene at one end, perhaps through a read error. The chain links TRBV6-2 or TRBV6-3 to TRBJ1-1; 7 bases line up with TRBD1. Germline CDR1 MNHEY, CDR2 SVGEGT. The CDR3 has 17 amino acids. In nucleotides, the CDR3 is TGTGACAGCACCCCTGGAAGGGGGCCGCCAAGGAGCACTGAAGCTTTCTTT. The encoded protein is CDSTPGRGPPRSTEAFF.

This clonotype occurred many times. The CDR3 DNA is TGTGCCAGCACGGGAAGACAGGACACCGGGGAGCTGTTTTTT. Protein: CASTGRQDTGELFF. The chain carries TRBV6-1 and TRBJ2-2, with D maybe TRBD1 (6 bases). The CDR3 has 14 residues. V shed 7 bases and J shed 3 bases, with 12 bases lying between them. Germline values: CDR1 MNHNS, CDR2 SASEGT.

This clonotype appeared many times. One end of the junction fails to match germline, which may point to a read error. The chain recombines TRBV7-3 with TRBJ2-2, with 7 bases fitting TRBD2. Per the germline V gene, CDR1 is SGHTA and CDR2 is FQGTGA. This CDR3 is 13 amino acids long. The CDR3: CASSFGGTGELFF. The CDR3 DNA reads as TGCGCCAGCAGCTTCGGGGGGACCGGGGAGCTGTTTTTT.

J is TRBJ2-1 and V is TRBV20-1; no definite D call. CDR1 DFQATT and CDR2 SNEGSKA come from the germline V gene (reference sequence). Trimming cost V 0 bases and J 0 bases, with 12 bases left between them. CDR3 length equals 16 residues. CDR3 nucleotide sequence: TGCAGTGCTAGAGATAAAGCTCGTGTCTCCTACAATGAGCAGTTCTTC. This gives the protein CSARDKARVSYNEQFF.

This clonotype was picked up a small number of times. J is TRBJ2-5 and V is TRBV20-1, with D perhaps matching TRBD2 (5 bases). The J call may not be correct, given that the DNA end is closer to TRBJ2-7. Germline V gene data show CDR1 as DFQATT and CDR2 as SNEGSKA (reference sequence). The length of the CDR3 is 14 residues. The CDR3 region is CSATAGSLAGEQYF. The CDR3 nucleotides read TGCAGTGCCACTGCGGGTTCTCTAGCAGGCGAGCAGTACTTC.

This clonotype has at least ten counts. The rearrangement joins TRBV15 to TRBJ1-2; D gene uncertain. CDR3 length equals 13 residues. V lost 1 base to trimming and J lost 4 bases, with 7 bases between them. The germline gives CDR1 LNHNV, CDR2 YYDKDF (reference sequence). The CDR3 DNA reads TGTGCCACCAGCAGAGCTGCATTCTATGGCTACACCTTC. Residues: CATSRAAFYGYTF.

Ten or more counts support this clonotype. J is TRBJ2-7 and V is TRBV12-3 or TRBV12-4; D possibly uses TRBD1 or TRBD2 (5 bases each). The CDR3 extends over 14 amino acids. Trimming pared 7 bases from V and 1 base from J, leaving 14 bases between. The CDR3 DNA follows: TGTGCCAGCAACCCGGGACCGGAGTCCTACGAGCAGTACTTC. It translates to CASNPGPESYEQYF.

This clonotype came up many times. This chain connects TRBV5-1 to TRBJ2-7, with 7 bases matching TRBD1. V lost 0 bases, J lost 4 bases, and 7 bases stayed unmatched. There are 15 residues in the CDR3. Germline assignment: CDR1 SGHRS and CDR2 YFSETQ. Here the CDR3 reads CASSLEGNRGYEQYF. The CDR3 DNA reads TGCGCCAGCAGCTTGGAGGGGAACAGGGGTTACGAGCAGTACTTC.

The rearrangement joins TRBV7-8 to TRBJ1-1; no reliable D call. The CDR3 contains 13 residues. Germline lookup yields CDR1 SGHVS and CDR2 FQNEAQ. V gave up 0 bases and J gave up 7 bases, with 9 bases separating them. CDR3 loop: CASSLALQFEAFF. In nucleotides, the CDR3 is TGTGCCAGCAGCTTAGCGCTACAGTTTGAAGCTTTCTTT.

This clonotype was counted a few times. The rearrangement uses TRBV28 and TRBJ2-7, with 7 bases that match TRBD1. CDR3 size: 14 residues. Germline CDR1 and CDR2: MDHEN and SYDVKM. J was trimmed by 2 bases and V by 7 bases; bases with no gene match: 8. As DNA, the CDR3 is TGTGCCAGCACCCTGACAGGGCCCACCTACGAGCAGTACTTC. Translated, it gives CASTLTGPTYEQYF.